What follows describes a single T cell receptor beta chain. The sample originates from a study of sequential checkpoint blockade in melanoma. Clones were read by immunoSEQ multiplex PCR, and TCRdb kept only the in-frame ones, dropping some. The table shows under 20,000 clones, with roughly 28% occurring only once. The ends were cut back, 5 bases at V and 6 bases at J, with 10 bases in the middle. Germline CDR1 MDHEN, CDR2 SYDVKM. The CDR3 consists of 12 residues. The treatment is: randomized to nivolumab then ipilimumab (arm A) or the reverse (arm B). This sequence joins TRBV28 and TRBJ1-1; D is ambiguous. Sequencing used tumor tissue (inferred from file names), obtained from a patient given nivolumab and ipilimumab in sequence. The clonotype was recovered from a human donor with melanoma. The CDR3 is CASSLRVSEAFF. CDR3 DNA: TGTGCCAGCAGTCTACGGGTTTCTGAAGCTTTCTTT.